What follows describes a single T cell receptor beta chain. Its antigen remains unidentified. The data originate from a study of CD8 T cells in Susac syndrome. Trimming pared 4 bases from V and 1 base from J, leaving 10 bases between. Germline CDR1 reads KGHSH; CDR2 reads LQKENI. The CDR3 contains 14 residues. Notes on the study in general: The study acknowledged a relatively small number of individuals in its TCR sequencing and HLA analysis.

TCR beta sequences were obtained from blood CD8+ and CD4+ T cells. Reverse transcription of 0.5 to 1 ug RNA was performed with random hexamers. Across 54 Vbeta and 13 Jbeta, immunoSEQ multiplex PCR amplified TCR beta CDR3. TCRdb independently ran MiXCR on the immunoSEQ multiplex PCR reads; one entry per CDR3 protein. The sample carries over 150,000 distinct CDR3 sequences, approximately 94% recorded once. This chain links TRBV18 with TRBJ1-1; D unresolved. Sequencing was carried out using CD4+ T cells from PBMCs. The TCR was taken from a human donor with multiple sclerosis. DNA for the CDR3: TGTGCCAGCTCACTTGGCCAGGAGAACACTGAAGCTTTCTTT. This encodes CASSLGQENTEAFF.